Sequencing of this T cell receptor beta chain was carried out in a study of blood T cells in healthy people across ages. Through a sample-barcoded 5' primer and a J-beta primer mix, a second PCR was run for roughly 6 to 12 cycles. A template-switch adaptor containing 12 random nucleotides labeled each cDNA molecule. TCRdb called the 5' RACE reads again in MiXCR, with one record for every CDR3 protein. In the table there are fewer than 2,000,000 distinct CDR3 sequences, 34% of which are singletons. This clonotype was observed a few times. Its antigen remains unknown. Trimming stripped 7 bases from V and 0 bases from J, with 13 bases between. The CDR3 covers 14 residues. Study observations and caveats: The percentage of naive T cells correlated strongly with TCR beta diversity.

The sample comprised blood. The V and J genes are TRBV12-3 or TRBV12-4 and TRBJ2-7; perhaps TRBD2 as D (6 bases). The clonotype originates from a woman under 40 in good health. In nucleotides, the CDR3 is TGTGCCAGCAAACGGGACTCAAGCTCCTACGAGCAGTACTTC. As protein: CASKRDSSSYEQYF.